This entry features one T cell receptor (beta chain) sequence. Its antigen is not known. The data derive from a study of blood T cells in healthy people across ages. Primers used in a second PCR of about 7 to 12 cycles were a sample-barcoded 5' primer and a J-beta primer mix. TCRdb analysed the 5' RACE reads with MiXCR anew, one entry per CDR3 protein. The repertoire includes about 800,000 distinct CDR3 sequences, around 25% of them detected once, and approximately 4% sits in the top ten. Every participating donor contributed about 10 milliliters of peripheral blood through a draw. Germline V gene data show CDR1 as DFQATT and CDR2 as SNEGSKA (reference sequence). The CDR3 loop spans 12 amino acids. The V end lost 3 bases, the J end lost 6 bases, and 12 bases lay between the germline ends. Broader study findings: Observed TCR beta diversity showed a strong correlation with the percentage of naive T cells as measured by flow cytometry. It was held that diversity estimates obtained from one million T cells represented underestimates.

This sample was also put to use in a study of T cells of mothers and their children.

The origin of this receptor is a boy between 10 and 17 years old in good health. The specimen was blood. This sequence joins TRBV20-1 and TRBJ2-7; a possible D gene is TRBD1 (5 bases). The CDR3 loop is CSARSDSGEQYF. The CDR3 DNA reads TGCAGTGCTAGGTCCGACAGTGGCGAGCAGTACTTC.